This TCR beta chain is drawn from a study of blood T cell repertoires in COVID-19. Study in general: Researchers got acute and convalescent COVID-19 samples from the United States, Italy and Spain.

Clones were sequenced by immunoSEQ multiplex PCR, and TCRdb holds only the in-frame ones, with some missing. The data contain approximately 180,000 clones, roughly 90% of them seen just once; the ten biggest clones take up 0.95% to 1.5%. This CDR3 has 13 residues. CDR1 is LGHNA, CDR2 YNFKEQ, per germline. V was shortened by 0 bases and J by 11 bases, with 13 bases between the two germline ends. The sequencing input was PBMCs or T cells enriched from blood (not recorded which). The rearrangement uses TRBV4-2 and TRBJ1-1; maybe TRBD1 (5 bases). The sequence was obtained from a human donor with acute COVID-19. The donor label of this sample is uncertain. CDR3 residues: CASSQEQALEAFF. CDR3 DNA: TGTGCCAGCAGCCAAGAACAGGCATTAGAGGCTTTCTTT.